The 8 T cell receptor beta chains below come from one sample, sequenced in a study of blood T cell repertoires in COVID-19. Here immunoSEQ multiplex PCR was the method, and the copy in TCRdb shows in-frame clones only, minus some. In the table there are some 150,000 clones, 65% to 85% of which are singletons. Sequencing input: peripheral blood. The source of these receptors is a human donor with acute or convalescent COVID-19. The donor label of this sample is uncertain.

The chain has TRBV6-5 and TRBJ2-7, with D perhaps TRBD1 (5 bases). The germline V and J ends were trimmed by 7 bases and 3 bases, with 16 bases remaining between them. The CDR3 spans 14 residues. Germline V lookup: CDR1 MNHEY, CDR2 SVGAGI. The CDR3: CASKLQGLHYEQYF. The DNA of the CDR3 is TGTGCCAGCAAACTTCAGGGTCTGCACTACGAGCAGTACTTC.

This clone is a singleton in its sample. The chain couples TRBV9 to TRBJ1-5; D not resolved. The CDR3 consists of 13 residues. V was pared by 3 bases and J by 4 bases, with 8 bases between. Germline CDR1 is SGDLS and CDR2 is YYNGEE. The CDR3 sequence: CASSAVGNQPQHF. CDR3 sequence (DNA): TGTGCCAGCAGCGCCGTCGGGAATCAGCCCCAGCATTTT.

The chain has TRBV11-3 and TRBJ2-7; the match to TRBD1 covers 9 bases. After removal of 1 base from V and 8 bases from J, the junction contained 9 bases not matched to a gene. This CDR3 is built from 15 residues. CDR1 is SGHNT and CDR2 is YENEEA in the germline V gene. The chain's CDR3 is CASSLGGGQGGKQYF. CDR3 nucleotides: TGTGCCAGCAGCTTAGGTGGGGGACAGGGCGGAAAGCAGTACTTC.

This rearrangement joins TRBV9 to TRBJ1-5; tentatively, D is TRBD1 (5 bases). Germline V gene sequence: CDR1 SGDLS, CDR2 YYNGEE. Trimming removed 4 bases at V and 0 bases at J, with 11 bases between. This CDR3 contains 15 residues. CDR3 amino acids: CASSSDSYSNQPQHF. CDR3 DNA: TGTGCCAGCAGCTCAGACAGCTATAGCAATCAGCCCCAGCATTTT.

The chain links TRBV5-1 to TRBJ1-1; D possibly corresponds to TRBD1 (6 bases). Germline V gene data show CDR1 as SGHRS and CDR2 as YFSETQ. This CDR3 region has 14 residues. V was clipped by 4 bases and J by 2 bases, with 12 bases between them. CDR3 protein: CASSTTGPNTEAFF. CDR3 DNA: TGCGCCAGCAGCACGACAGGCCCCAACACTGAAGCTTTCTTT.

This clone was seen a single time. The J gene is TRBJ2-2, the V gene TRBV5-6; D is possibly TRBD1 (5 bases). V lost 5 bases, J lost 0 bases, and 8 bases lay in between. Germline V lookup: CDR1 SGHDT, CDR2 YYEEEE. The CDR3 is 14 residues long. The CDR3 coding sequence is TGTGCCAGCAGGGGGCAGTCGAACACCGGGGAGCTGTTTTTT. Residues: CASRGQSNTGELFF. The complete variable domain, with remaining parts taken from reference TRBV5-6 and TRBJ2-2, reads DAGVTQSPTHLIKTRGQQVTLRCSPKSGHDTVSWYQQALGQGPQFIFQYYEEEERQRGNFPDRFSGHQFPNYSSELNVNALLLGDSALYLCASRGQSNTGELFFGEGSRLTVL.

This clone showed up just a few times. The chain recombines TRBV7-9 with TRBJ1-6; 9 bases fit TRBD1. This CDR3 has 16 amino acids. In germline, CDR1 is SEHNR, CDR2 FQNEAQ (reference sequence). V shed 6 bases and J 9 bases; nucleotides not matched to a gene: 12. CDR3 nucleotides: TGTGCCAGCAGGCCTACCGTGACAGGGGGTGGTTCACCCCTCCACTTT. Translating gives CASRPTVTGGGSPLHF. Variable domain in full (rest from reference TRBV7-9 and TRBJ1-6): DTGVSQNPRHKITKRGQNVTFRCDPISEHNRLYWYRQTLGQGPEFLTYFQNEAQLEKSRLLSDRFSAERPKGSFSTLEIQRTEQGDSAMYLCASRPTVTGGGSPLHFGNGTRLTVT.

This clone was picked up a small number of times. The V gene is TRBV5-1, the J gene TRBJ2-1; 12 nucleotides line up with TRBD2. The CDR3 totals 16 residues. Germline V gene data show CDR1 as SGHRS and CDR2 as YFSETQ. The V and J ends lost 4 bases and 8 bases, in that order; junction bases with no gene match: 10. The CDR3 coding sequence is TGCGCCAGCAGCGGGAAGACTAGCGGGAGTGTCGATGAGCAGTTCTTC. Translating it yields CASSGKTSGSVDEQFF.